The subject of this entry is one T cell receptor (beta chain). Its matching antigen is unknown. CDR1 and CDR2 from the germline V gene are MGHDK and SYGVNS. The CDR3 runs 14 residues. Trimming pared 7 bases from V and 3 bases from J, leaving 13 bases between. This entry belongs to a study of cytomegalovirus exposure and HLA in healthy donors. Findings and limits, study-wide: Later analysis reportedly placed an Asian-associated ancestry cluster below the approximately 650-donor mean in N-insertions.

The PCR had 60 Vbeta and 13 Jbeta primers. This table comes from immunoSEQ multiplex PCR, and its TCRdb copy is limited to in-frame clones, with some not included. The sample lists a few hundred thousand clones, 80% seen once, with 0.3% to 0.35% in the top ten. Sequenced material: PBMCs. This TCR derives from a girl under 10 years old in good health and CMV-seronegative. This sequence joins TRBV25-1 and TRBJ2-1, with a tentative D call TRBD1 (6 bases). CDR3 sequence: CASIPTGFYNEQFF. The CDR3 DNA is TGTGCCAGCATACCCACAGGGTTCTACAATGAGCAGTTCTTC.